A single sample is the source of the 26 T cell receptor beta chains below, sequenced in a study of OX40 agonist ivuxolimab in advanced cancers. Here immunoSEQ multiplex PCR was the method, and the copy in TCRdb shows in-frame clones only, minus some. The sample consists of about 53,000 clones, roughly 84% of them appearing once. Sample: CD4+ or CD8+ T cells sorted from blood, taken in a trial of the OX40 agonist ivuxolimab. The receptors stem from an adult with an advanced solid tumor such as melanoma, head and neck, liver or kidney cancer.

This clone counts as medium-sized. V gene TRBV9 combines with J gene TRBJ2-2, with 11 bases aligning to TRBD1. After removal of 5 bases from V and 2 bases from J, the junction contained 17 bases not matched to a gene. CDR3 length: 20 residues. Germline V gene data show CDR1 as SGDLS and CDR2 as YYNGEE. As DNA, the CDR3 is TGTGCCAGCAGTCCGTGGAGGACAGGGGGCGCAAGGGGAAACACCGGGGAGCTGTTTTTT. This encodes CASSPWRTGGARGNTGELFF.

The chain combines TRBV19 with TRBJ2-1; D perhaps matches TRBD1 (6 bases). The CDR3 loop spans 13 amino acids. CDR1 and CDR2 from the germline V gene are LNHDA and SQIVND (reference sequence). V lost 3 bases and J 9 bases, leaving 12 bases between the germline ends. The CDR3 sequence is CASSISLQGEQFF. The CDR3 coding sequence is TGTGCCAGTAGTATTTCGCTACAGGGTGAGCAGTTCTTC.

This chain connects TRBV27 to TRBJ1-6; D not resolved. Germline CDR1 and CDR2: MNHEY and SMNVEV (reference sequence). Trimming removed 1 base from V and 12 bases from J, with 22 bases in between. The CDR3 extends over 17 amino acids. The CDR3 loop is CASSLLSRLPTGLPLHF. The DNA for the CDR3 is TGTGCCAGCAGTTTATTATCTAGATTACCGACGGGGTTACCCCTCCACTTT.

This sequence joins TRBV5-4 and TRBJ1-3; no definite D call. Trimming cost V 0 bases and J 0 bases, with 7 bases left between them. Germline V CDR1 and CDR2: SGHNT, YYREEE (reference sequence). The CDR3 spans 15 residues. The chain's CDR3 is CASSLGSPSGNTIYF. CDR3 nucleotide sequence: TGTGCCAGCAGCTTGGGCTCTCCCTCTGGAAACACCATATATTTT.

This clone occurred once. The V gene is TRBV28, the J gene TRBJ2-3; D is unclear. The germline gives CDR1 MDHEN, CDR2 SYDVKM. The CDR3 consists of 15 residues. Trimming stripped 5 bases from V and 1 base from J, with 13 bases between. CDR3 amino acids: CASSPTGLGTDTQYF. The CDR3 DNA follows: TGTGCCAGCAGTCCCACGGGTTTGGGCACAGATACGCAGTATTTT. Full variable domain (outside the CDR3, taken from reference TRBV28 and TRBJ2-3): DVKVTQSSRYLVKRTGEKVFLECVQDMDHENMFWYRQDPGLGLRLIYFSYDVKMKEKGDIPEGYSVSREKKERFSLILESASTNQTSMYLCASSPTGLGTDTQYFGPGTRLTVL.

The genes are TRBV28 and TRBJ1-6; TRBD1 is a possible D gene (6 bases). The CDR3 is 14 residues long. Germline CDR1 MDHEN, CDR2 SYDVKM. Between the trimmed V and J ends, which lost 6 bases and 10 bases, there was a span of 16 bases. In nucleotides, the CDR3 is TGTGCCAGCAGATTTGAGGGGGGCAACTCACCCCTCCACTTT. Translated, it gives CASRFEGGNSPLHF.

The genes are TRBV25-1 and TRBJ1-1, with 9 bases aligning to TRBD1. V was clipped by 6 bases and J by 6 bases; unmatched bases: 11. This CDR3 is built from 15 residues. Looked up from germline, CDR1 is MGHDK and CDR2 is SYGVNS. DNA of the CDR3: TGTGCCAGCAGCGCCCCGACAGGGGGGTATTCTGAAGCTTTCTTT. Its translation is CASSAPTGGYSEAFF.

V gene TRBV28 combines with J gene TRBJ2-7; 7 bases align to TRBD1. The CDR3 spans 17 residues. V shed 10 bases and J 2 bases; nucleotides not matched to a gene: 20. Looked up from germline, CDR1 is MDHEN and CDR2 is SYDVKM. The CDR3 here is CATEQGTLIKKTYEQYF. The CDR3 nucleotides read TGTGCCACCGAACAGGGGACCCTAATTAAGAAAACCTACGAGCAGTACTTC. The whole variable domain, filled in from reference TRBV28 and TRBJ2-7, reads DVKVTQSSRYLVKRTGEKVFLECVQDMDHENMFWYRQDPGLGLRLIYFSYDVKMKEKGDIPEGYSVSREKKERFSLILESASTNQTSMYLCATEQGTLIKKTYEQYFGPGTRLTVT.

This clone has a handful of counts. This chain uses TRBV6-5 with TRBJ1-6; TRBD1 might be the D (5 bases). CDR3 length equals 16 residues. Trimming shortened V by 0 bases and J by 8 bases, and 14 bases separated the two germline ends. Germline CDR1 and CDR2: MNHEY and SVGAGI. The CDR3 DNA is TGTGCCAGCAGTTACTCCTACGGACAACGGGATTCACCCCTCCACTTT. The encoded protein is CASSYSYGQRDSPLHF.

This chain joins TRBV28 and TRBJ1-2; D is unclear. This CDR3 comprises 10 residues. Germline V lookup: CDR1 MDHEN, CDR2 SYDVKM. Trimming took 5 bases from V and 5 from J, leaving 3 bases between them. The CDR3 region has the DNA TGTGCCAGCAGTGGGTATGGCTACACCTTC. Translation: CASSGYGYTF.

CDR3 in DNA: TGTGCCTGGAGTGCAGGGAGGAACACTGAAGCTTTCTTT. Its protein is CAWSAGRNTEAFF. The gene calls are TRBV30 and TRBJ1-1; a possible D gene is TRBD1 (5 bases). The V gene's germline CDR1 is GTSNPN and CDR2 SVGIG (reference sequence). Between the trimmed V and J ends, which lost 1 base and 1 base, there was a span of 7 bases. This CDR3 has 13 amino acids.

This chain connects TRBV19 to TRBJ1-5; no clear D gene. Deletions cut 1 base from V and 1 base from J, with 5 bases between. CDR1 and CDR2 from the germline V gene are LNHDA and SQIVND (reference sequence). The CDR3 has 14 residues. As DNA, the CDR3 is TGTGCCAGTAGTATAGTTCAGAGCAATCAGCCCCAGCATTTT. Translation gives CASSIVQSNQPQHF.

The CDR3 DNA reads as TGTGCCAGCAGTTGGACAGGGGGTAGGGGTGGCTACACCTTC. It translates to CASSWTGGRGGYTF. V gene TRBV27 combines with J gene TRBJ1-2, with 10 bases lining up with TRBD1. The J segment lost 7 bases and the V segment lost 4 bases, leaving 6 bases of the junction unmatched. Germline V CDR1 and CDR2: MNHEY, SMNVEV (reference sequence). The CDR3 loop spans 14 amino acids.

The chain is built from TRBV28 and TRBJ2-4; 7 nucleotides align to TRBD2. The V gene end was trimmed by 2 bases and the J gene end by 3 bases; junction bases not matched to a gene: 4. The CDR3 runs to 15 residues. Germline lookup yields CDR1 MDHEN and CDR2 SYDVKM. The CDR3 nucleotides are TGTGCCAGCAGTTTAAGCGGGAACAGCAAAAACATTCAGTACTTC. As protein: CASSLSGNSKNIQYF.

The V call is TRBV18, the J call TRBJ1-6; 9 nucleotides align to TRBD1. The CDR3 totals 16 residues. Germline assignment: CDR1 KGHSH and CDR2 LQKENI. With 3 bases clipped from V and 8 bases from J, the junction kept 8 bases outside the gene matches. The CDR3 reads CASSPPGTGRHSPLHF. The CDR3 DNA reads as TGTGCCAGCTCACCGCCTGGGACAGGGAGGCATTCACCCCTCCACTTT.

The CDR3 bases are TGTGCTCATGGAGGGGTGGATCAGCCCCAGCATTTT. Protein product: CAHGGVDQPQHF. The chain carries TRBV11-3 and TRBJ1-5; TRBD1 might be the D (5 bases). The CDR3 is 12 amino acids. CDR1 SGHNT and CDR2 YENEEA come from the germline V gene.

This clone came up once. The chain combines TRBV5-4 with TRBJ2-5; 7 bases align to TRBD1. The CDR3 consists of 15 residues. Germline loops: CDR1 SGHNT, CDR2 YYREEE (reference sequence). V shed 1 base and J 5 bases; nucleotides not matched to a gene: 8. CDR3 protein: CASSLPPSDRETQYF. The CDR3 DNA is TGTGCCAGCAGCTTGCCCCCGTCGGACAGGGAGACCCAGTACTTC.

The V and J genes are TRBV6-5 and TRBJ1-2; unclear D gene. This CDR3 spans 14 amino acids. The V gene's germline CDR1 is MNHEY and CDR2 SVGAGI. With 2 bases removed from V and 0 bases from J, the gap between germline ends came to 7 bases. Written as DNA, the CDR3 is TGTGCCAGCAGTTACGTTGCGGCTAACTATGGCTACACCTTC. It translates to CASSYVAANYGYTF.

CDR3 in amino acids: CATRGLYGYTF. As DNA, the CDR3 is TGTGCCACCAGGGGGCTCTATGGCTACACCTTC. The genes are TRBV6-1 and TRBJ1-2, with 8 bases matching TRBD1. Germline V gives CDR1 MNHNS, CDR2 SASEGT. This CDR3 is 11 amino acids long. Trimming took 10 bases from V and 4 from J; bases not matched to a gene: 2.

The chain joins TRBV27 to TRBJ2-5; D possibly corresponds to TRBD1 (6 bases). CDR3 size: 17 residues. Germline values: CDR1 MNHEY, CDR2 SMNVEV (reference sequence). V shed 4 bases and J shed 1 base, with 19 bases lying between them. The DNA of the CDR3 is TGTGCCAGCAGTTCCAACAGGGAAAGACAGCGCCAAGAGACCCAGTACTTC. Its translation is CASSSNRERQRQETQYF.

The chain combines TRBV11-2 with TRBJ1-1; weak D call: TRBD1 (5 bases). Germline CDR1 reads SGHAT; CDR2 reads FQNNGV. This CDR3 comprises 13 residues. V lost 1 base, J lost 4 bases, and 7 bases lay in between. CDR3 sequence: CASSLGQSTEAFF. CDR3 coding DNA: TGTGCCAGCAGCTTAGGACAGAGCACTGAAGCTTTCTTT.

V usage is TRBV6-5 and J usage is TRBJ1-3; D is unresolved. CDR1 and CDR2 (germline): MNHEY, SVGAGI. The CDR3 loop spans 15 amino acids. The germline V and J ends were trimmed by 7 bases and 1 base, with 14 bases remaining between them. The CDR3 reads CASIPDGSSGNTIYF. CDR3 in DNA: TGTGCCAGCATCCCAGACGGGTCTTCTGGAAACACCATATATTTT.

The chain has TRBV11-3 and TRBJ2-1; no reliable D call. The germline gives CDR1 SGHNT, CDR2 YENEEA. V lost 4 bases and J lost 6, with 13 bases in between. The CDR3 covers 14 residues. The CDR3 loop reads CASSSGRATNEQFF. CDR3 bases: TGTGCCAGCAGCTCCGGACGGGCGACCAATGAGCAGTTCTTC.

This clone has only one observation. This chain joins TRBV10-3 and TRBJ2-5, with 9 bases that match TRBD1. Trimming at V came to 8 bases and at J to 1 base, leaving 8 bases not matched to a gene. Germline lookup yields CDR1 ENHRY and CDR2 SYGVKD. This CDR3 contains 15 residues. As DNA, the CDR3 is TGTGCCATCGGCCCGGGACAGGGCAGCCAAGAGACCCAGTACTTC. Its protein is CAIGPGQGSQETQYF.

The CDR3 here is CASSVGQGYTEAFF. Here the CDR3 DNA reads TGTGCCAGCAGCGTAGGTCAGGGGTACACTGAAGCTTTCTTT. The chain uses TRBV9 and TRBJ1-1; D is possibly TRBD1 (6 bases). The CDR3 is 14 residues long. V was clipped by 0 bases and J by 3 bases, with 9 bases between them. Per germline, CDR1 SGDLS and CDR2 YYNGEE.

This clone has only one observation. J is TRBJ2-1 and V is TRBV27; TRBD2 matches at 15 bases. Germline-derived CDR1 and CDR2 are MNHEY and SMNVEV (reference sequence). V lost 5 bases to trimming and J lost 8 bases; unmatched junction nucleotides: 4. The length of the CDR3 is 15 residues. The CDR3 region has the DNA TGTGCCAGCAGTCTGGGACTAGCGGGAGGACATGAGCAGTTCTTC. It translates to CASSLGLAGGHEQFF.